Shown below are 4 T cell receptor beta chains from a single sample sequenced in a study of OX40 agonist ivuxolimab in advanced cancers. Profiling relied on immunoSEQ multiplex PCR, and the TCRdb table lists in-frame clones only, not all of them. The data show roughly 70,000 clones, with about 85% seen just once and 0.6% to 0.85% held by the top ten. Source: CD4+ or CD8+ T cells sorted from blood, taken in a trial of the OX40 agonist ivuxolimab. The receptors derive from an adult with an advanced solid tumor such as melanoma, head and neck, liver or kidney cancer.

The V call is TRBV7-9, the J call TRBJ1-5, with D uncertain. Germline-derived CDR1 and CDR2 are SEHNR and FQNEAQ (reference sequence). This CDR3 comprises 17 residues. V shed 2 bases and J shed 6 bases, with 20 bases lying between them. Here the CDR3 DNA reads TGTGCCAGCAGCTTAAGTGATTGGGCCTCCGGCACTCAGCCCCAGCATTTT. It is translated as CASSLSDWASGTQPQHF.

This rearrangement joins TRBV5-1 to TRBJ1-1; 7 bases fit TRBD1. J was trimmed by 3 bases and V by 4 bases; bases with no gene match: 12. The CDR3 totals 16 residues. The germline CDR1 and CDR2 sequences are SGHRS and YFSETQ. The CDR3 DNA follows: TGCGCCAGCAGCGTAATCCCGGGACAGCTCTACACTGAAGCTTTCTTT. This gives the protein CASSVIPGQLYTEAFF.

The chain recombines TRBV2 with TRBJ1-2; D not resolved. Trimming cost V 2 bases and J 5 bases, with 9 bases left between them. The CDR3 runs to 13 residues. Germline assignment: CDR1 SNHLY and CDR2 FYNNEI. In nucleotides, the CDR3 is TGTGCCAGCAGTGAAAATAGCAATTATGGCTACACCTTC. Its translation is CASSENSNYGYTF. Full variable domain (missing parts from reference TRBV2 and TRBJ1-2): EPEVTQTPSHQVTQMGQEVILRCVPISNHLYFYWYRQILGQKVEFLVSFYNNEISEKSEIFDDQFSVERPDGSNFTLKIRSTKLEDSAMYFCASSENSNYGYTFGSGTRLTVV.

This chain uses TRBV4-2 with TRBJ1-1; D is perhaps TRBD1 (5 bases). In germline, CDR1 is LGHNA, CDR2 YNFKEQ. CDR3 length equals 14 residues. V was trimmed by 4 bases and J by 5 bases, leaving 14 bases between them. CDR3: CASSLSRVWTEAFF. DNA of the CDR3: TGTGCCAGCAGCCTTAGCAGGGTTTGGACTGAAGCTTTCTTT.